The rows below give T cell receptor beta chains drawn from one sample of a study of blood T cell repertoires in COVID-19. Measured with immunoSEQ multiplex PCR; TCRdb has only the in-frame clones, and not every one. The table shows 85,000 to 90,000 clones, with roughly 80% occurring only once. Material for sequencing was peripheral blood. Every receptor here comes from a woman over 75 with active or convalescent COVID-19. Both conserved end residues are part of each CDR3. D genes are given only for firm matches. Only part of the rows carry a size: once, few, many, or a class if the clone is expanded.

CDR3 protein: CASSPGALQYF
CDR3 DNA: TGTGCCAGCAGTCCAGGGGCCTTGCAGTACTTC
V gene: TRBV28
J gene: TRBJ2-7
clone size: .
D gene: .

CDR3 protein: CASCLASGSGYNEQFF
CDR3 DNA: TGTGCCAGTTGTTTGGCTAGCGGGTCAGGATACAATGAGCAGTTCTTC
V gene: TRBV19
J gene: TRBJ2-1
clone size: .
D gene: TRBD2

CDR3 protein: CASSPTSFAGELFF
CDR3 DNA: TGTGCCAGCAGCCCGACTAGCTTCGCCGGGGAGCTGTTTTTT
V gene: TRBV7-3
J gene: TRBJ2-2
clone size: few
D gene: TRBD2

CDR3 protein: CASSWATSVQETQYF
CDR3 DNA: TGCGCCAGCAGCTGGGCGACTAGCGTACAAGAGACCCAGTACTTC
V gene: TRBV5-1
J gene: TRBJ2-5
clone size: .
D gene: TRBD2

CDR3 protein: CATSTRLAGSTDTQYF
CDR3 DNA: TGTGCCACCAGCACCAGACTAGCGGGGTCCACAGATACGCAGTATTTT
V gene: TRBV15
J gene: TRBJ2-3
clone size: .
D gene: TRBD2

CDR3 protein: CASRPGRNTEAFF
CDR3 DNA: TGTGCCAGCAGGCCGGGAAGGAACACTGAAGCTTTCTTT
V gene: TRBV12-3/TRBV12-4
J gene: TRBJ1-1
clone size: few
D gene: .

CDR3 protein: CASTTGDSPLHF
CDR3 DNA: TGTGCCAGCACTACCGGGGATTCACCCCTCCACTTT
V gene: TRBV18
J gene: TRBJ1-6
clone size: .
D gene: .

CDR3 protein: CASTRRDSENEKLFF
CDR3 DNA: TGTGCCAGCACCCGGCGGGACAGCGAAAATGAAAAACTGTTTTTT
V gene: TRBV6-6
J gene: TRBJ1-4
clone size: .
D gene: TRBD1

CDR3 protein: CASSQNGGYTF
CDR3 DNA: TGTGCCAGCAGCCAAAACGGTGGCTACACCTTC
V gene: TRBV4-2
J gene: TRBJ1-2
clone size: .
D gene: .

CDR3 protein: CASSETLAGPYEQYF
CDR3 DNA: TGTGCCAGCAGCGAGACACTAGCGGGCCCCTACGAGCAGTACTTC
V gene: TRBV5-5
J gene: TRBJ2-7
clone size: once
D gene: TRBD2

CDR3 protein: CASSTGGGGYQPQHF
CDR3 DNA: TGTGCCAGCAGCACAGGGGGAGGGGGGTATCAGCCCCAGCATTTT
V gene: TRBV5-5
J gene: TRBJ1-5
clone size: .
D gene: TRBD1

CDR3 protein: CASTGQKLAKNIQYF
CDR3 DNA: TGTGCCAGTACCGGACAGAAACTAGCCAAAAACATTCAGTACTTC
V gene: TRBV19
J gene: TRBJ2-4
clone size: .
D gene: .

CDR3 protein: CASSSGLAGVQKYF
CDR3 DNA: TGTGCCAGCAGCTCGGGACTAGCGGGAGTTCAGAAGTACTTC
V gene: TRBV7-8
J gene: TRBJ2-7
clone size: .
D gene: TRBD2

CDR3 protein: CATSDSGFEQYF
CDR3 DNA: TGTGCCACCAGTGATTCGGGATTCGAGCAGTACTTC
V gene: TRBV24-1
J gene: TRBJ2-7
clone size: .
D gene: .

CDR3 protein: CASSYPGQNYGYTF
CDR3 DNA: TGTGCCAGCAGTTACCCGGGACAGAACTATGGCTACACCTTC
V gene: TRBV6-6
J gene: TRBJ1-2
clone size: .
D gene: TRBD1

CDR3 protein: CAWSPNPGGTQYF
CDR3 DNA: TGTGCCTGGAGCCCTAACCCGGGGGGTACGCAGTATTTT
V gene: TRBV30
J gene: TRBJ2-3
clone size: .
D gene: TRBD2

CDR3 protein: CASSPGTSGSVVNEQFF
CDR3 DNA: TGTGCCAGCTCACCAGGGACTAGCGGGAGTGTGGTCAATGAGCAGTTCTTC
V gene: TRBV18
J gene: TRBJ2-1
clone size: .
D gene: TRBD2

CDR3 protein: CASSPGAGGYGYTF
CDR3 DNA: TGTGCCAGCTCACCAGGCGCCGGGGGCTATGGCTACACCTTC
V gene: TRBV18
J gene: TRBJ1-2
clone size: few
D gene: .

CDR3 protein: CASRQGSTDTQYF
CDR3 DNA: TGTGCCAGCAGGCAGGGGAGCACAGATACGCAGTATTTT
V gene: TRBV6-5
J gene: TRBJ2-3
clone size: .
D gene: .

CDR3 protein: CASSARDRESGEQFF
CDR3 DNA: TGTGCCAGCAGTGCCCGGGACAGGGAGAGCGGTGAGCAGTTCTTC
V gene: TRBV6-4
J gene: TRBJ2-1
clone size: .
D gene: TRBD1

CDR3 protein: CASSPRTSGEGETQYF
CDR3 DNA: TGTGCCAGTAGTCCAAGGACTAGCGGGGAGGGTGAGACCCAGTACTTC
V gene: TRBV19
J gene: TRBJ2-5
clone size: .
D gene: TRBD2

CDR3 protein: CASSPGPGGMNRNTEAFF
CDR3 DNA: TGCGCCAGCAGCCCCGGTCCGGGAGGAATGAATCGGAACACTGAAGCTTTCTTT
V gene: TRBV5-1
J gene: TRBJ1-1
clone size: .
D gene: .

CDR3 protein: CASSTGQVLGTNYGYTF
CDR3 DNA: TGTGCCAGTAGTACGGGACAGGTGCTAGGGACTAACTATGGCTACACCTTC
V gene: TRBV19
J gene: TRBJ1-2
clone size: .
D gene: TRBD1

CDR3 protein: CATGQGAGEQYF
CDR3 DNA: TGTGCCACGGGACAGGGTGCGGGCGAGCAGTACTTC
V gene: TRBV30
J gene: TRBJ2-7
clone size: .
D gene: TRBD1

CDR3 protein: CAWSVGQGNTIYF
CDR3 DNA: TGTGCCTGGAGCGTCGGACAGGGAAACACCATATATTTT
V gene: TRBV30
J gene: TRBJ1-3
clone size: .
D gene: .

CDR3 protein: CASSIGTGGDGTQYF
CDR3 DNA: TGTGCCAGTAGTATTGGGACAGGGGGCGACGGGACCCAGTACTTC
V gene: TRBV19
J gene: TRBJ2-5
clone size: .
D gene: TRBD1

CDR3 protein: CASSPPTSLRFNEQFF
CDR3 DNA: TGTGCCAGCAGCCCACCGACTAGCCTCAGATTTAATGAGCAGTTCTTC
V gene: TRBV5-4
J gene: TRBJ2-1
clone size: .
D gene: TRBD2

CDR3 protein: CAWSTGVTGELFF
CDR3 DNA: TGTGCCTGGAGTACGGGGGTCACCGGGGAGCTGTTTTTT
V gene: TRBV30
J gene: TRBJ2-2
clone size: .
D gene: .

CDR3 protein: CASSQEGTGLYQPQHF
CDR3 DNA: TGTGCCAGCAGCCAAGAGGGGACAGGGTTGTATCAGCCCCAGCATTTT
V gene: TRBV4-2
J gene: TRBJ1-5
clone size: .
D gene: TRBD1

CDR3 protein: CASSVGGSGGMAQYF
CDR3 DNA: TGTGCCAGCAGCGTAGGTGGTAGCGGGGGCATGGCCCAGTACTTC
V gene: TRBV9
J gene: TRBJ2-5
clone size: few
D gene: TRBD2

CDR3 protein: CASSPLPTSLSYNEQFF
CDR3 DNA: TGTGCCAGCAGCCCCCTCCCGACTAGCCTCTCCTACAATGAGCAGTTCTTC
V gene: TRBV2
J gene: TRBJ2-1
clone size: .
D gene: TRBD2

CDR3 protein: CASSESGANYGYTF
CDR3 DNA: TGCGCCAGCAGTGAGTCGGGGGCCAACTATGGCTACACCTTC
V gene: TRBV10-2
J gene: TRBJ1-2
clone size: .
D gene: .

CDR3 protein: CASSITRDTEAFF
CDR3 DNA: TGTGCCAGTAGTATAACCCGGGACACTGAAGCTTTCTTT
V gene: TRBV19
J gene: TRBJ1-1
clone size: .
D gene: .

CDR3 protein: CASSFLDNEQFF
CDR3 DNA: TGTGCCAGCAGCTTCCTCGACAATGAGCAGTTCTTC
V gene: TRBV7-6
J gene: TRBJ2-1
clone size: .
D gene: .

CDR3 protein: CASSLSGPGNQPQHF
CDR3 DNA: TGTGCCAGCAGCTTAAGTGGGCCAGGTAATCAGCCCCAGCATTTT
V gene: TRBV7-2
J gene: TRBJ1-5
clone size: few
D gene: .

CDR3 protein: CSVEEARGRPYYF
CDR3 DNA: TGCAGCGTTGAAGAAGCGCGAGGCAGACCCTATTACTTC
V gene: TRBV29-1
J gene: TRBJ2-5
clone size: .
D gene: .

CDR3 protein: CASSLPAANTGELFF
CDR3 DNA: TGCGCCAGCAGCTTACCCGCGGCGAACACCGGGGAGCTGTTTTTT
V gene: TRBV5-1
J gene: TRBJ2-2
clone size: .
D gene: .

CDR3 protein: CASTPTVTDTQYF
CDR3 DNA: TGCGCCAGCACCCCGACAGTCACAGATACGCAGTATTTT
V gene: TRBV4-1
J gene: TRBJ2-3
clone size: once
D gene: .

CDR3 protein: CASSARGYEQYF
CDR3 DNA: TGTGCCAGCAGCGCAAGGGGTTACGAGCAGTACTTC
V gene: TRBV6-2/TRBV6-3
J gene: TRBJ2-7
clone size: .
D gene: .

CDR3 protein: CASSQDRLSGGARVPGELFF
CDR3 DNA: TGCGCCAGCAGCCAAGATAGGCTTTCTGGGGGGGCGCGGGTCCCCGGGGAGCTGTTTTTT
V gene: TRBV4-3
J gene: TRBJ2-2
clone size: .
D gene: .

CDR3 protein: CASSRRQGQETQYF
CDR3 DNA: TGTGCCAGCAGCCGCCGACAGGGACAAGAGACCCAGTACTTC
V gene: TRBV3-1/TRBV3-2
J gene: TRBJ2-5
clone size: once
D gene: TRBD1

CDR3 protein: CSAEAPGGTEAFF
CDR3 DNA: TGCAGCGCAGAAGCCCCGGGGGGCACTGAAGCTTTCTTT
V gene: TRBV29-1
J gene: TRBJ1-1
clone size: .
D gene: .

CDR3 protein: CASSYGLTGEFF
CDR3 DNA: TGTGCCAGCAGTTACGGCCTGACAGGGGAGTTCTTC
V gene: TRBV6-2/TRBV6-3
J gene: TRBJ2-1
clone size: .
D gene: TRBD1

CDR3 protein: CASSLRDRGAPGELFF
CDR3 DNA: TGTGCCAGCAGCTTACGGGACAGGGGTGCCCCCGGGGAGCTGTTTTTT
V gene: TRBV7-8
J gene: TRBJ2-2
clone size: few
D gene: TRBD1

CDR3 protein: CSVEKAATVSRTRYQPQHF
CDR3 DNA: TGCAGCGTTGAAAAGGCAGCGACGGTTAGTCGAACCCGTTATCAGCCCCAGCATTTT
V gene: TRBV29-1
J gene: TRBJ1-5
clone size: .
D gene: .

CDR3 protein: CASIRTGGVAEAFF
CDR3 DNA: TGTGCCAGCATAAGAACAGGGGGCGTTGCTGAAGCTTTCTTT
V gene: TRBV6-5
J gene: TRBJ1-1
clone size: .
D gene: TRBD1

CDR3 protein: CASSPGTGALQPQHF
CDR3 DNA: TGTGCCAGCTCACCCGGGACAGGGGCTTTGCAGCCCCAGCATTTT
V gene: TRBV18
J gene: TRBJ1-5
clone size: .
D gene: TRBD1

CDR3 protein: CASSRETGKNTEAFF
CDR3 DNA: TGTGCCAGCAGCCGCGAGACAGGAAAGAACACTGAAGCTTTCTTT
V gene: TRBV4-2
J gene: TRBJ1-1
clone size: .
D gene: .

CDR3 protein: CASSLGENQPQHF
CDR3 DNA: TGCGCCAGCAGCTTGGGTGAGAATCAGCCCCAGCATTTT
V gene: TRBV5-1
J gene: TRBJ1-5
clone size: .
D gene: .

CDR3 protein: CASSLRASSTDTQYF
CDR3 DNA: TGTGCCAGCAGCTTACGGGCTAGCAGCACAGATACGCAGTATTTT
V gene: TRBV5-4
J gene: TRBJ2-3
clone size: .
D gene: .

CDR3 protein: CASSLARLTNTGELFF
CDR3 DNA: TGTGCCAGCAGCTTAGCGCGTCTGACGAACACCGGGGAGCTGTTTTTT
V gene: TRBV7-9
J gene: TRBJ2-2
clone size: few
D gene: .

CDR3 protein: CASSQNNRGEAFF
CDR3 DNA: TGTGCCAGCAGCCAAAACAACAGGGGTGAAGCTTTCTTT
V gene: TRBV4-2
J gene: TRBJ1-1
clone size: .
D gene: TRBD1

CDR3 protein: CASSNKREKLFF
CDR3 DNA: TGTGCCAGCAGTAACAAGAGGGAAAAACTGTTTTTT
V gene: TRBV6-2/TRBV6-3
J gene: TRBJ1-4
clone size: .
D gene: .

CDR3 protein: CASSLVPSGVGETQYF
CDR3 DNA: TGTGCCAGCAGCTTGGTTCCTAGCGGGGTAGGAGAGACCCAGTACTTC
V gene: TRBV5-6
J gene: TRBJ2-5
clone size: .
D gene: TRBD2